Listed below are T cell receptor beta chains from one sample, sequenced in a study of cytomegalovirus exposure and HLA in healthy donors. Data came from immunoSEQ multiplex PCR; TCRdb stores just in-frame clones and leaves some out. The sample contains roughly 48,000 clones, around 90% of which appear only once. Source material: PBMCs. The receptors derive from a woman aged 25 to 39 in good health and CMV-seronegative. Each CDR3 is given with its conserved first and last residue. D genes are given only for firm matches. Clone size is given for some rows only: seen once, a few or many times, or a class if the clone is expanded.

V gene	clone size	J gene	D gene	CDR3 protein	CDR3 DNA
TRBV10-1	-	TRBJ1-2	-	CASSERQAWGYTF	TGCGCCAGCAGCGAGAGACAGGCTTGGGGCTACACCTTC
TRBV27	-	TRBJ2-3	TRBD1	CASRSRQGELTDTQYF	TGTGCCAGCAGATCTAGACAGGGGGAACTGACAGATACGCAGTATTTT
TRBV27	-	TRBJ1-5	-	CASSNVGGNQPQHF	TGTGCCAGCAGTAATGTGGGCGGCAATCAGCCCCAGCATTTT
TRBV7-9	-	TRBJ2-7	-	CASSSEFHEQYF	TGTGCCAGCAGCTCAGAATTCCACGAGCAGTACTTC
TRBV19	-	TRBJ2-3	-	CASSRGRGAVGTQYF	TGTGCCAGTAGTAGGGGCAGGGGGGCTGTCGGTACGCAGTATTTT
TRBV19	-	TRBJ2-7	-	CASSRVALSYEQYF	TGTGCCAGTAGTAGGGTAGCCCTCTCCTACGAGCAGTACTTC
TRBV29-1	once	TRBJ1-5	TRBD1	CSVFCRLKGAIQPQHF	TGCAGCGTTTTTTGCCGACTTAAGGGGGCGATTCAGCCCCAGCATTTT
TRBV9	-	TRBJ1-4	TRBD1	CASSQGAVQEKLFF	TGTGCCAGCAGCCAGGGGGCAGTACAGGAAAAACTGTTTTTT
TRBV21-1	-	TRBJ2-7	-	CASSSLRTGGPYEQYF	TGTGCCAGCAGCTCACTCAGGACAGGGGGCCCCTACGAGCAGTACTTC
TRBV15	-	TRBJ2-1	-	CATSGGATYNEQFF	TGTGCCACCAGCGGCGGGGCAACCTACAATGAGCAGTTCTTC
TRBV9	-	TRBJ1-4	-	CASSSAVGRGEKLFF	TGTGCCAGCAGCAGCGCGGTCGGGCGAGGGGAAAAACTGTTTTTT
TRBV5-6	-	TRBJ1-5	TRBD1	CASSYYGTVNQPQHF	TGTGCCAGCAGCTACTACGGGACAGTAAATCAGCCCCAGCATTTT
TRBV19	-	TRBJ2-7	TRBD2	CASSWSGRSSYEQYF	TGTGCCAGTAGTTGGAGCGGGAGGAGCTCCTACGAGCAGTACTTC
TRBV11-2	-	TRBJ1-4	TRBD1	CASSLRTGGYEKLFF	TGTGCCAGCAGTCTACGGACAGGGGGTTATGAAAAACTGTTTTTT
TRBV5-1	-	TRBJ2-2	TRBD2	CASSLSLSGIYTGELFF	TGCGCCAGCAGCTTAAGTCTGAGCGGGATTTACACCGGGGAGCTGTTTTTT
TRBV27	-	TRBJ2-7	-	CASSLSPSGVYEQYF	TGTGCCAGCAGTTTATCCCCCTCAGGGGTCTACGAGCAGTACTTC
TRBV28	-	TRBJ1-2	TRBD1	CASSSDRGGNYGYTF	TGTGCCAGCAGTAGCGACAGGGGGGGGAACTATGGCTACACCTTC
TRBV10-3	-	TRBJ2-2	-	CAISGPGGGRNTGELFF	TGTGCCATCAGTGGGCCGGGGGGCGGGAGGAACACCGGGGAGCTGTTTTTT
TRBV19	-	TRBJ2-3	-	CASSMGLQGTQYF	TGTGCCAGTAGTATGGGACTTCAAGGTACGCAGTATTTT
TRBV30	-	TRBJ1-1	-	CAWIGEMNTEAFF	TGTGCCTGGATTGGGGAGATGAACACTGAAGCTTTCTTT
TRBV9	-	TRBJ1-1	-	CASSVGGGDEAFF	TGTGCCAGCAGCGTAGGCGGGGGGGATGAAGCTTTCTTT